This T cell receptor (beta chain) was identified in a study of cytomegalovirus exposure and HLA in healthy donors. Across the study: HLA-typed donors contributed around 85 million unique TCRs, which were held in an early data release. Whole-study results and caveats: It was likely that a cluster of highly shared sequence variants was a sequencing artifact.

Notes on this clone: The antigen is undetermined.

V lost 4 bases and J 1 base, leaving 10 bases between the germline ends. The CDR3 contains 15 residues. The germline CDR1 and CDR2 sequences are MGHRA and YSYEKL. Primers for the PCR totalled 60 Vbeta and 13 Jbeta. This table comes from immunoSEQ multiplex PCR, and its TCRdb copy is limited to in-frame clones, with some not included. Here the sample spans about 62,000 clones, around 87% being singletons. Donors had nominal health at sampling but likely had unrecorded immune exposures. Sequencing input: PBMCs. The sequence derives from a man aged 18 to 29 in good health and CMV-seronegative. The chain has TRBV4-1 and TRBJ2-2, with D possibly being TRBD1 (6 bases). The CDR3 DNA reads TGCGCCAGCAGCCTACCGGGACAGAACACCGGGGAGCTGTTTTTT. Amino acids: CASSLPGQNTGELFF.